One sample yielded the 30 T cell receptor beta chains listed below, sequenced in a study of cytomegalovirus exposure and HLA in healthy donors. The PCR used 60 Vbeta and 13 Jbeta primers. The method was immunoSEQ multiplex PCR; TCRdb's version includes in-frame clones alone and lacks a portion of them. The sample contains 150,000 to 200,000 clones, roughly four fifths of which appear only once. What was sequenced was PBMCs. These receptors originate from a man aged 50 to 60 in good health and CMV-seropositive.

The chain links TRBV28 to TRBJ1-5; possible D gene TRBD1, 5 bases. This CDR3 is 16 amino acids long. The V end lost 2 bases, the J end lost 6 bases, and 17 bases lay between the germline ends. Germline V gives CDR1 MDHEN, CDR2 SYDVKM. The CDR3 DNA is TGTGCCAGCAGTTTAAGACGGGCAGCCGGGGGTCAGCCCCAGCATTTT. Its protein is CASSLRRAAGGQPQHF.

This clone came up a few times. This chain uses TRBV14 with TRBJ2-7; possibly TRBD1 for D (5 bases). The V end was cut by 1 base, the J end by 5 bases, with 15 bases between. Germline V gene sequence: CDR1 SGHDN, CDR2 FVKESK. The CDR3 totals 15 residues. DNA for the CDR3: TGTGCCAGCAGCCAAGGAGAGCAGGGTCCCCACGAGCAGTACTTC. This sequence encodes CASSQGEQGPHEQYF.

The V and J genes are TRBV4-1 and TRBJ1-1, with TRBD1 as a possible D gene (5 bases). The CDR3 has 15 amino acids. Between the trimmed V and J ends, which lost 0 bases and 3 bases, there was a span of 11 bases. The germline V gene has CDR1 MGHRA and CDR2 YSYEKL. Here the CDR3 reads CASSQDLGEDTEAFF. The CDR3 DNA reads as TGCGCCAGCAGCCAAGATTTGGGGGAGGACACTGAAGCTTTCTTT.

This chain connects TRBV10-1 to TRBJ1-2, with 8 bases that match TRBD1. After removal of 3 bases from V and 7 bases from J, the junction contained 13 bases not matched to a gene. The CDR3 is 16 residues long. The V gene's germline CDR1 is WNHNN and CDR2 SYGVQD (reference sequence). The CDR3 spells CASSDLSGTGHRGYTF. CDR3 nucleotide sequence: TGCGCCAGCAGTGACCTTTCCGGGACAGGCCATCGTGGCTACACCTTC.

The J gene is TRBJ2-7, the V gene TRBV18; tentative D call: TRBD2 (6 bases). Germline CDR1 KGHSH, CDR2 LQKENI. V gave up 1 base and J gave up 3 bases, with 13 bases separating them. This CDR3 is 15 amino acids long. CDR3 residues: CASSPRAGNVYEQYF. Here the CDR3 DNA reads TGTGCCAGCTCACCACGAGCGGGTAACGTCTACGAGCAGTACTTC. The complete variable domain, with remaining parts taken from reference TRBV18 and TRBJ2-7, reads NAGVMQNPRHLVRRRGQEARLRCSPMKGHSHVYWYRQLPEEGLKFMVYLQKENIIDESGMPKERFSAEFPKEGPSILRIQQVVRGDSAAYFCASSPRAGNVYEQYFGPGTRLTVT.

This clone was observed a single time. Since the CDR3 does not end with the conserved phenylalanine or tryptophan, this likely comes from a read error. The chain has TRBV10-3 and TRBJ1-2, with D tentatively TRBD1 (5 bases). The length of the CDR3 is 13 residues. V lost 7 bases, J lost 3 bases, and 12 bases lay in between. Germline values: CDR1 ENHRY, CDR2 SYGVKD. DNA of the CDR3: TGTGCCATCACGGGCAGGGAGGACTATGGCTACACCCTC. This translates into CAITGREDYGYTL.

The rearrangement links TRBV11-1 to TRBJ2-7; D remains unclear. This CDR3 contains 11 residues. Trimming removed 3 bases from V and 5 bases from J, with 5 bases in between. The germline CDR1 and CDR2 sequences are SGHAT and FQDESV (reference sequence). In DNA form, the CDR3 reads TGTGCCAGCAGCTTTCGGGACGAGCAGTACTTC. Protein product: CASSFRDEQYF.

The chain has TRBV7-8 and TRBJ2-5, with D uncertain. V was trimmed by 6 bases and J by 0 bases, leaving 11 bases between them. CDR1 and CDR2 from the germline V gene are SGHVS and FQNEAQ. The CDR3 runs to 14 residues. The CDR3, as DNA: TGTGCCAGCAGTAAACGGTCGTACCAAGAGACCCAGTACTTC. This sequence encodes CASSKRSYQETQYF.

This CDR3 is CASSLRPDGAQYF. CDR3 bases: TGTGCCAGCAGCTTACGACCGGACGGGGCGCAGTATTTT. The rearrangement joins TRBV7-3 to TRBJ2-3; D may be TRBD2 (5 bases). Trimming removed 2 bases from V and 10 bases from J, with 13 bases in between. Germline V lookup: CDR1 SGHTA, CDR2 FQGTGA. The CDR3 is 13 amino acids. Drawing the rest from reference TRBV7-3 and TRBJ2-3, the complete variable domain is GAGVSQTPSNKVTEKGKYVELRCDPISGHTALYWYRQSLGQGPEFLIYFQGTGAADDSGLPNDRFFAVRPEGSVSTLKIQRTERGDSAVYLCASSLRPDGAQYFGPGTRLTVL.

The chain has TRBV28 and TRBJ2-7; D is perhaps TRBD1 (5 bases). V lost 3 bases to trimming and J lost 2 bases, with 29 bases between them. The length of the CDR3 is 20 residues. Germline loops: CDR1 MDHEN, CDR2 SYDVKM. CDR3 DNA sequence: TGTGCCAGCAGTTTTAGGTTGCTAGACAGATTTTCCCCTCCTACCTACGAGCAGTACTTC. Protein product: CASSFRLLDRFSPPTYEQYF.

The rearrangement joins TRBV13 to TRBJ1-3; perhaps TRBD1 as D (5 bases). This CDR3 spans 17 amino acids. Germline V CDR1 and CDR2: PRHDT, FYEKMQ (reference sequence). Trimming left V 5 bases short and J 0 bases short, with 17 bases between. CDR3 in amino acids: CASSNRNRFNSGNTIYF. CDR3 coding DNA: TGTGCCAGCAGCAACAGGAACAGGTTTAACTCTGGAAACACCATATATTTT.

V usage is TRBV27 and J usage is TRBJ2-1; no clear D gene. CDR1 is MNHEY, CDR2 SMNVEV, per germline (reference sequence). Trimming removed 5 bases at V and 3 bases at J, with 5 bases between. The CDR3 runs 12 residues. CDR3 sequence reads: CASSGDYNEQFF. The CDR3 region has the DNA TGTGCCAGCAGTGGAGACTACAATGAGCAGTTCTTC.

This chain uses TRBV28 with TRBJ1-5; the D gene is possibly TRBD1 (5 bases). CDR3 length equals 13 residues. Trimming removed 3 bases at V and 7 bases at J, with 10 bases between. Germline CDR1 is MDHEN and CDR2 is SYDVKM. The CDR3 region has the DNA TGTGCCAGCAGTTTGGGGGAGGGACAGCCCCAGCATTTT. Translation gives CASSLGEGQPQHF.

The J gene is TRBJ1-1, the V gene TRBV7-9; 7 nucleotides line up with TRBD1. Germline-derived CDR1 and CDR2 are SEHNR and FQNEAQ (reference sequence). The CDR3 extends over 12 amino acids. J was trimmed by 8 bases and V by 1 base; bases with no gene match: 1. CDR3 bases: TGTGCCAGCAGCTTAGGGACAGGCGAAGCTTTCTTT. Protein sequence: CASSLGTGEAFF.

The chain joins TRBV7-3 to TRBJ2-1; the match to TRBD2 covers 9 bases. The CDR3 is 15 residues long. The germline gives CDR1 SGHTA, CDR2 FQGTGA. Germline trimming cut 5 bases from V and 9 bases from J; bases unmatched to any gene: 11. The DNA of the CDR3 is TGTGCCAGCAGCCTACGCGGGGGGGCCGGGGGTGAGCAGTTCTTC. It specifies CASSLRGGAGGEQFF.

The chain combines TRBV6-6 with TRBJ1-2, with D unresolved. Germline V gene sequence: CDR1 MNHNY, CDR2 SVGAGI (reference sequence). The ends were cut back, 10 bases at V and 2 bases at J, with 17 bases in the middle. There are 14 residues in the CDR3. CDR3 DNA sequence: TGTGCCAAGATGTCGCGAGAAACGAACTATGGCTACACCTTC. It codes for CAKMSRETNYGYTF.

The J gene is TRBJ2-1, the V gene TRBV4-3; D is undetermined. Germline CDR1 and CDR2: LGHNA and YSLEER. The ends were cut back, 0 bases at V and 7 bases at J, with 10 bases in the middle. CDR3 length: 14 residues. This CDR3 is CASSQDGRHNEQFF. CDR3 nucleotides: TGCGCCAGCAGCCAAGATGGCAGGCATAATGAGCAGTTCTTC.

Only a few counts were recorded for this clone. The V and J genes are TRBV10-3 and TRBJ2-3, with 16 bases lining up with TRBD2. This CDR3 contains 18 residues. Germline V gene sequence: CDR1 ENHRY, CDR2 SYGVKD. The V segment lost 2 bases and the J segment 3 bases; nucleotides outside the gene matches: 5. CDR3: CAISETPGLAGGTDTQYF. The CDR3 region has the DNA TGTGCCATCAGTGAGACCCCGGGACTAGCGGGAGGGACAGATACGCAGTATTTT.

This clone was detected only a few times. The chain combines TRBV7-9 with TRBJ2-7; no definite D call. This CDR3 has 14 residues. The germline V gene encodes CDR1 SEHNR and CDR2 FQNEAQ (reference sequence). V gave up 5 bases and J gave up 5 bases, with 16 bases separating them. For the CDR3, the DNA is TGTGCCAGCAGCATCACCGCCGGTCTCCACGAGCAGTACTTC. Its protein product is CASSITAGLHEQYF.

This chain links TRBV4-2 with TRBJ1-3; TRBD1 matches 9 bases. The CDR3 sequence is 15 residues long. Germline V lookup: CDR1 LGHNA, CDR2 YNFKEQ. The J segment lost 1 base and the V segment lost 9 bases, leaving 7 bases of the junction unmatched. CDR3 sequence: CASSGTGSSGNTIYF. CDR3 bases: TGTGCCAGTTCCGGGACAGGGTCATCTGGAAACACCATATATTTT.

About this clone: The same CDR3 also results from other DNA sequences found in this sample. The rearrangement links TRBV9 to TRBJ2-7, with 7 nucleotides matching TRBD2. Trimming at V came to 2 bases and at J to 3 bases, leaving 5 bases not matched to a gene. This CDR3 has 14 amino acids. Per the germline V gene, CDR1 is SGDLS and CDR2 is YYNGEE. In DNA form, the CDR3 reads TGTGCCAGCAGCGTCGGGGGAGGGAACTACGAGCAGTACTTC. Translated, it gives CASSVGGGNYEQYF.

This chain uses TRBV28 with TRBJ2-7, with 7 bases aligning to TRBD1. The germline gives CDR1 MDHEN, CDR2 SYDVKM. The CDR3 is made up of 15 amino acids. J was trimmed by 0 bases and V by 3 bases; bases with no gene match: 5. The CDR3 DNA reads TGTGCCAGCAGTTTGACAGGGTCCCCCTCCTACGAGCAGTACTTC. Protein: CASSLTGSPSYEQYF.

The V and J genes are TRBV30 and TRBJ1-6; 7 bases line up with TRBD1. The V gene's germline CDR1 is GTSNPN and CDR2 SVGIG (reference sequence). The CDR3 contains 17 residues. Trimming took 4 bases from V and 0 from J; bases not matched to a gene: 9. CDR3 DNA: TGTGCCTGGAAGTTAGGGGGCCTGAGCTCCTATAATTCACCCCTCCACTTT. It specifies CAWKLGGLSSYNSPLHF.

The chain combines TRBV11-2 with TRBJ2-2; D is unclear. Looked up from germline, CDR1 is SGHAT and CDR2 is FQNNGV. The V end lost 1 base, the J end lost 6 bases, and 12 bases lay between the germline ends. The CDR3 consists of 15 residues. CDR3 sequence (DNA): TGTGCCAGCAGCTTAGGGCGGAGCAACTCCGGGGAGCTGTTTTTT. Its translation is CASSLGRSNSGELFF.

The gene calls are TRBV4-2 and TRBJ1-2, with D unclear. Germline assignment: CDR1 LGHNA and CDR2 YNFKEQ. The CDR3 is made up of 15 amino acids. Trimming shortened V by 0 bases and J by 4 bases, and 12 bases separated the two germline ends. In nucleotides, the CDR3 is TGTGCCAGCAGCCAAGATCTCAGAGGAGGCTATGGCTACACCTTC. Translating gives CASSQDLRGGYGYTF.

The chain links TRBV5-4 to TRBJ1-2, with TRBD1 matching over 7 bases. CDR1 is SGHNT, CDR2 YYREEE, per germline (reference sequence). V shed 4 bases, J shed 2 bases, and the junction held 2 bases outside the gene matches. The CDR3 is made up of 13 amino acids. The CDR3 loop reads CASSPGQNYGYTF. DNA for the CDR3: TGTGCCAGCAGCCCGGGACAGAACTATGGCTACACCTTC.

This chain uses TRBV4-3 with TRBJ1-1; D not certain. CDR3 size: 14 residues. V was trimmed by 2 bases and J by 0 bases, leaving 7 bases between them. Germline-derived CDR1 and CDR2 are LGHNA and YSLEER. CDR3 bases: TGCGCCAGCAGCCAAAAAAACATGAACACTGAAGCTTTCTTT. This sequence encodes CASSQKNMNTEAFF.

This clone was picked up a small number of times. The rearrangement links TRBV6-6 to TRBJ1-2; TRBD1 aligns across 7 bases. CDR1 and CDR2 from the germline V gene are MNHNY and SVGAGI (reference sequence). Trimming removed 2 bases from V and 5 bases from J; junction bases left unmatched: 5. The CDR3 loop spans 14 amino acids. The chain's CDR3 is CASSYPDRKYGYTF. Here the CDR3 DNA reads TGTGCCAGCAGTTACCCGGACAGGAAGTATGGCTACACCTTC.

The chain joins TRBV18 to TRBJ2-6; the D is unclear. Germline V lookup: CDR1 KGHSH, CDR2 LQKENI. Trimming removed 6 bases at V and 2 bases at J, with 11 bases between. The CDR3 spans 15 residues. The CDR3 sequence is CASSPTQAGANVLTF. In DNA form, the CDR3 reads TGTGCCAGCTCCCCAACCCAGGCTGGGGCCAACGTCCTGACTTTC.

The CDR3 DNA is TGTGCCAGCTCACCGTGGACAGATACGAACACCGGGGAGCTGTTTTTT. Protein product: CASSPWTDTNTGELFF. The rearrangement links TRBV18 to TRBJ2-2, with D possibly TRBD1 on 6 matching bases. The CDR3 covers 16 residues. Looked up from germline, CDR1 is KGHSH and CDR2 is LQKENI. Between the trimmed V and J ends, which lost 3 bases and 0 bases, there was a span of 11 bases.